A selection of T cell receptor beta chains follows, all from one sample in a study of shared clonotypes between healthy human individuals. Sequencing used immunoSEQ multiplex PCR; TCRdb keeps in-frame clones, though not all of them. The sample consists of 2 million to 3 million clones, 93% of them appearing once. The sequencing sample was made of naive CD4+ T cells from PBMCs. The receptors were sampled from a man aged 18 to 35 in good health. Some clones in this sample may be carry-over from other donors' samples. The CDR3 runs from the conserved cysteine through the conserved F or W. A D gene is named only where the DNA matches it firmly. Some rows have no size entry. The others give once, few or many, or a class for an expanded clone.

D,J,size,length,V,CDR3,DNA
-,TRBJ2-3,-,15,TRBV19,CASRIGTRGTDTQYF,TGTGCCAGTAGAATCGGGACGCGAGGAACAGATACGCAGTATTTT
-,TRBJ1-1,-,11,TRBV6-1,CASSEGLVAFF,TGTGCCAGCAGTGAGGGCCTTGTAGCTTTCTTT
TRBD2,TRBJ2-7,-,14,TRBV6-1,CASRLAGGPVEQYF,TGTGCCAGCAGATTAGCGGGAGGTCCGGTCGAGCAGTACTTC
-,TRBJ2-5,-,15,TRBV1,CTSSQETSVEETQYF,TGCACCAGCAGCCAAGAAACTAGCGTAGAAGAGACCCAGTACTTC
-,TRBJ2-7,-,14,TRBV7-3,CASPHGDLPYEQYF,TGTGCCAGTCCCCATGGGGATCTACCCTACGAGCAGTACTTC
-,TRBJ2-7,-,16,TRBV7-2,CASSLLWTVVSYEQYF,TGTGCCAGCAGCTTGCTATGGACAGTGGTATCCTACGAGCAGTACTTC
TRBD2,TRBJ2-1,-,13,TRBV30,CAWLAGGVNEQFF,TGTGCCTGGCTGGCGGGAGGGGTCAATGAGCAGTTCTTC
-,TRBJ1-5,-,15,TRBV5-1,CASRPSAGANQPQHF,TGCGCCAGCAGACCATCGGCCGGGGCCAATCAGCCCCAGCATTTT
-,TRBJ2-2,-,14,TRBV28,CASSGQLNTGELFF,TGTGCCAGCAGTGGACAGTTGAACACCGGGGAGCTGTTTTTT
-,TRBJ1-3,once,16,TRBV5-4,CASSLRGALSGNTIYF,TGTGCCAGCAGCTTGCGAGGGGCGCTCTCTGGAAACACCATATATTTT
-,TRBJ1-2,-,13,TRBV19,CASRVLGSGGYTF,TGTGCCTCTCGGGTCCTTGGATCGGGTGGCTACACCTTC
-,TRBJ2-2,once,18,TRBV7-9,CASSLGAGLLANTGELFF,TGTGCCAGCAGCTTAGGGGCAGGGCTCCTCGCGAACACCGGGGAGCTGTTTTTT
TRBD2,TRBJ2-1,once,16,TRBV18,CASSRGLAGGSNEQFF,TGTGCCAGCTCACGCGGACTAGCGGGAGGGAGCAATGAGCAGTTCTTC
-,TRBJ2-7,-,16,TRBV4-2,CASSQGPGAVSYEQYF,TGTGCCAGCAGCCAAGGTCCGGGAGCCGTCTCCTACGAGCAGTACTTC
-,TRBJ2-1,-,16,TRBV4-3,CASSHSLADSRGEQFF,TGCGCCAGCAGCCACTCGCTAGCGGACTCCAGGGGTGAGCAGTTCTTC
TRBD2,TRBJ2-5,-,16,TRBV5-6,CASSRVAGTLQETQYF,TGTGCCAGCAGCCGAGTAGCGGGAACTCTTCAAGAGACCCAGTACTTC